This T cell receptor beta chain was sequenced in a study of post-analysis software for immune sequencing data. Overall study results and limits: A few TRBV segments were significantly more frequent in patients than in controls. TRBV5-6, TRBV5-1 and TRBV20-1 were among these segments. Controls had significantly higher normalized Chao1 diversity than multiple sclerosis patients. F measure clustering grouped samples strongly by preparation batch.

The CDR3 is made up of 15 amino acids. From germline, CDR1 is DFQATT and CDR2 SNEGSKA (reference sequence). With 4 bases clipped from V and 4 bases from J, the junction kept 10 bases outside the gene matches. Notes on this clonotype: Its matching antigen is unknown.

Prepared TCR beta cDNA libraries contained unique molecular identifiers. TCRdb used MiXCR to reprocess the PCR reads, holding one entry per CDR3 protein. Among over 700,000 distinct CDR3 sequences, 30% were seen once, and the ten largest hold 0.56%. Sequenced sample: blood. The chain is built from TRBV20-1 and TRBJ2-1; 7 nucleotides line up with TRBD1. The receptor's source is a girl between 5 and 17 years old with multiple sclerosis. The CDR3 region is CSAIIRDSVYNEQFF. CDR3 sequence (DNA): TGCAGTGCTATAATACGGGACAGCGTTTACAATGAGCAGTTCTTC.